Below are 30 T cell receptor beta chains sequenced from a single sample in a study of cytomegalovirus exposure and HLA in healthy donors. Primers for the PCR totalled 60 Vbeta and 13 Jbeta. Generated by immunoSEQ multiplex PCR, the TCRdb table keeps only in-frame clones and is missing some. The table has more than 110,000 clones, roughly four fifths seen once. Sample: PBMCs. The receptors stem from a woman aged 40 to 50 in good health and CMV-seronegative.

This clone has more than one count but fewer than ten. The rearrangement links TRBV2 to TRBJ1-6; no clear D gene. Germline loops: CDR1 SNHLY, CDR2 FYNNEI. The V gene lost 5 bases and the J gene lost 7 bases, with 12 bases spanning the gap. CDR3 size: 14 residues. In DNA form, the CDR3 reads TGTGCCAGCAGTCCCCCTCCCGGGAATTCACCCCTCCACTTT. This sequence encodes CASSPPPGNSPLHF.

The chain links TRBV2 to TRBJ1-1; D is possibly TRBD1 (5 bases). V dropped 3 bases and J dropped 2 bases, with 7 bases sitting between them. Germline lookup yields CDR1 SNHLY and CDR2 FYNNEI. This CDR3 spans 13 amino acids. CDR3 bases: TGTGCCAGCAGTGAGACAGCTAACACTGAAGCTTTCTTT. Protein sequence: CASSETANTEAFF.

The chain couples TRBV5-1 to TRBJ1-1; possible D gene TRBD1, 6 bases. CDR3 length: 15 amino acids. V was clipped by 0 bases and J by 4 bases, with 13 bases between them. Germline-derived CDR1 and CDR2 are SGHRS and YFSETQ. The CDR3 loop is CASSLDGGRGTEAFF. CDR3 sequence (DNA): TGCGCCAGCAGCTTGGACGGGGGGCGCGGCACTGAAGCTTTCTTT. Using reference TRBV5-1 and TRBJ1-1 for the parts outside the CDR3, the full variable domain is KAGVTQTPRYLIKTRGQQVTLSCSPISGHRSVSWYQQTPGQGLQFLFEYFSETQRNKGNFPGRFSGRQFSNSRSEMNVSTLELGDSALYLCASSLDGGRGTEAFFGQGTRLTVV.

A few counts support this clone. This chain connects TRBV7-2 to TRBJ2-5, with 9 bases that match TRBD1. The ends lost 3 bases at V and 4 bases at J; junction bases unmatched: 6. The CDR3 has 15 amino acids. The V gene's germline CDR1 is SGHTA and CDR2 FQGNSA. Here the CDR3 reads CASSFLGQGRETQYF. Here the CDR3 DNA reads TGTGCCAGCAGCTTTCTTGGACAGGGGCGAGAGACCCAGTACTTC. Full variable domain (remainder filled in from reference TRBV7-2 and TRBJ2-5): GAGVSQSPSNKVTEKGKDVELRCDPISGHTALYWYRQSLGQGLEFLIYFQGNSAPDKSGLPSDRFSAERTGGSVSTLTIQRTQQEDSAVYLCASSFLGQGRETQYFGPGTRLLVL.

The V and J genes are TRBV2 and TRBJ2-7, with 9 bases that match TRBD1. The germline V gene encodes CDR1 SNHLY and CDR2 FYNNEI. The CDR3 loop spans 16 amino acids. Germline trimming cut 5 bases from V and 1 base from J; bases unmatched to any gene: 9. CDR3: CASSLYRDRDSYEQYF. DNA for the CDR3: TGTGCCAGCAGTCTATACCGGGACAGGGATTCCTACGAGCAGTACTTC.

This rearrangement joins TRBV15 to TRBJ2-7; 8 bases agree with TRBD2. CDR3 length: 15 residues. Germline assignment: CDR1 LNHNV and CDR2 YYDKDF (reference sequence). The J segment lost 6 bases and the V segment lost 0 bases, leaving 7 bases of the junction unmatched. CDR3 in amino acids: CATSRDPGGAGEQYF. DNA for the CDR3: TGTGCCACCAGCAGAGATCCGGGGGGGGCGGGCGAGCAGTACTTC.

The chain uses TRBV27 and TRBJ2-7; D uncertain. Germline loops: CDR1 MNHEY, CDR2 SMNVEV (reference sequence). V was pared by 3 bases and J by 0 bases, with 9 bases between. The CDR3 spans 14 residues. CDR3 protein: CASSLAQSSYEQYF. CDR3 coding DNA: TGTGCCAGCAGTTTGGCACAGAGCTCCTACGAGCAGTACTTC.

V and J are TRBV4-2 and TRBJ1-2; D unresolved. Germline V CDR1 and CDR2: LGHNA, YNFKEQ. The CDR3 loop spans 15 amino acids. The V end lost 0 bases, the J end lost 2 bases, and 10 bases lay between the germline ends. The CDR3 region has the DNA TGTGCCAGCAGCCAAGATTCAGTCCAGAACTATGGCTACACCTTC. Protein product: CASSQDSVQNYGYTF.

This chain uses TRBV7-9 with TRBJ1-6; 7 nucleotides align to TRBD1. V was pared by 5 bases and J by 7 bases, with 8 bases of the junction left unmatched. From germline, CDR1 is SEHNR and CDR2 FQNEAQ (reference sequence). CDR3 length: 15 residues. The CDR3 bases are TGTGCCAGCAGCCTTATGGGGACAGACAATTCACCCCTCCACTTT. Translation gives CASSLMGTDNSPLHF.

This clone was detected a few times. This chain uses TRBV5-4 with TRBJ2-1, with a tentative D call TRBD2 (5 bases). Germline CDR1 is SGHNT and CDR2 is YYREEE (reference sequence). The V end lost 1 base, the J end lost 7 bases, and 15 bases lay between the germline ends. The CDR3 has 15 residues. CDR3 DNA: TGTGCCAGCAGCTTGAAGAGGGAGAGGCGAAATGAGCAGTTCTTC. This gives the protein CASSLKRERRNEQFF.

This chain connects TRBV7-9 to TRBJ2-3, with 7 bases that match TRBD2. CDR1 and CDR2 (germline): SEHNR, FQNEAQ (reference sequence). The V segment lost 5 bases and the J segment 2 bases; nucleotides outside the gene matches: 7. The CDR3 has 15 residues. CDR3 protein: CASSPRTSSTDTQYF. DNA of the CDR3: TGTGCCAGCAGCCCTCGGACTAGTTCCACAGATACGCAGTATTTT.

This rearrangement joins TRBV5-5 to TRBJ1-1; D is unclear. The CDR3 covers 12 residues. V was clipped by 4 bases and J by 8 bases, with 12 bases between them. Germline CDR1 is SGHKS and CDR2 is YYEKEE (reference sequence). CDR3 loop: CASSGNGLEAFF. DNA of the CDR3: TGTGCCAGCAGCGGCAACGGGTTAGAAGCTTTCTTT.

V and J are TRBV9 and TRBJ2-2, with 7 bases aligning to TRBD2. V shed 2 bases, J shed 5 bases, and the junction held 9 bases outside the gene matches. This CDR3 has 16 amino acids. CDR1 SGDLS and CDR2 YYNGEE come from the germline V gene. The CDR3 nucleotides read TGTGCCAGCAGCGTTCTGGGGGGGGTCGGAACCGGGGAGCTGTTTTTT. Its translation is CASSVLGGVGTGELFF. The complete variable domain, with remaining parts taken from reference TRBV9 and TRBJ2-2, reads DSGVTQTPKHLITATGQRVTLRCSPRSGDLSVYWYQQSLDQGLQFLIQYYNGEERAKGNILERFSAQQFPDLHSELNLSSLELGDSALYFCASSVLGGVGTGELFFGEGSRLTVL.

V and J are TRBV2 and TRBJ2-3; D possibly corresponds to TRBD1 (5 bases). V lost 9 bases to trimming and J lost 8 bases, with 9 bases between them. The germline CDR1 and CDR2 sequences are SNHLY and FYNNEI. CDR3 length: 10 residues. The CDR3 nucleotides are TGTGCCAGTGAAAGGGGTACGCAGTATTTT. As protein: CASERGTQYF.

This clone has only a few counts. V and J are TRBV6-6 and TRBJ2-2; 9 nucleotides match TRBD1. The trim removed 6 bases at V and 2 bases at J, leaving 4 bases unmatched. The CDR3 spans 15 residues. Germline V gives CDR1 MNHNY, CDR2 SVGAGI (reference sequence). CDR3 region: CASSWDRDNTGELFF. The CDR3 DNA follows: TGTGCCAGCAGCTGGGACAGGGATAACACCGGGGAGCTGTTTTTT.

The gene calls are TRBV9 and TRBJ1-2; unclear D gene. The germline gives CDR1 SGDLS, CDR2 YYNGEE. This CDR3 contains 15 residues. V was clipped by 0 bases and J by 2 bases, with 11 bases between them. CDR3 bases: TGTGCCAGCAGCGTAGTTGGAGGTTCGAACTATGGCTACACCTTC. Translation gives CASSVVGGSNYGYTF. The whole variable domain, remainder taken from reference TRBV9 and TRBJ1-2, is DSGVTQTPKHLITATGQRVTLRCSPRSGDLSVYWYQQSLDQGLQFLIQYYNGEERAKGNILERFSAQQFPDLHSELNLSSLELGDSALYFCASSVVGGSNYGYTFGSGTRLTVV.

V is TRBV5-4 and J is TRBJ1-2, with no clear D. V was cut by 4 bases and J by 3 bases, with 19 bases left in between. Germline values: CDR1 SGHNT, CDR2 YYREEE (reference sequence). This CDR3 comprises 16 residues. The CDR3 reads CASSPGGGIVHYGYTF. The CDR3 nucleotides are TGTGCCAGCAGCCCCGGCGGAGGTATAGTCCACTATGGCTACACCTTC.

This clone was seen only once. The genes are TRBV29-1 and TRBJ1-1; 7 bases are shared with TRBD1. CDR1 is SQVTM, CDR2 ANQGSEA, per germline. V shed 6 bases and J 2 bases; nucleotides not matched to a gene: 6. The CDR3 runs to 13 residues. DNA for the CDR3: TGCAGCGTGACGGGACAGCAAAACACTGAAGCTTTCTTT. Protein: CSVTGQQNTEAFF.

This chain uses TRBV2 with TRBJ2-1; perhaps TRBD1 as D (6 bases). The germline V and J ends were trimmed by 3 bases and 2 bases, with 20 bases remaining between them. Germline CDR1 reads SNHLY; CDR2 reads FYNNEI. The CDR3 has 18 residues. CDR3 DNA sequence: TGTGCCAGCAGTGATTTTGTCGACTCCAGGGGTACCTACAATGAGCAGTTCTTC. As protein: CASSDFVDSRGTYNEQFF.

The chain combines TRBV21-1 with TRBJ2-1; the table's D call, TRBD1, has no DNA check behind it. TRBV21-1 is deemed a pseudogene. There are 20 residues in the CDR3. Written as DNA, the CDR3 is TGTGCCAGCAGCAAAAGGGCACAAAGGGACAGGACACGCTCCTACAATGAGCAGTTCTTC. This gives the protein CASSKRAQRDRTRSYNEQFF.

V usage is TRBV7-3 and J usage is TRBJ1-5; D is unresolved. CDR1 and CDR2 (germline): SGHTA, FQGTGA. CDR3 length equals 13 residues. Trimming removed 3 bases from V and 4 bases from J, with 7 bases in between. The CDR3 sequence is CASSFGANQPQHF. Written as DNA, the CDR3 is TGTGCCAGCAGCTTTGGAGCAAATCAGCCCCAGCATTTT. The variable domain in full, completed from reference TRBV7-3 and TRBJ1-5, reads GAGVSQTPSNKVTEKGKYVELRCDPISGHTALYWYRQSLGQGPEFLIYFQGTGAADDSGLPNDRFFAVRPEGSVSTLKIQRTERGDSAVYLCASSFGANQPQHFGDGTRLSIL.

This rearrangement joins TRBV27 to TRBJ2-5; D possibly corresponds to TRBD2 (5 bases). The CDR3 runs to 14 residues. V was pared by 2 bases and J by 4 bases, with 11 bases between. In germline, CDR1 is MNHEY, CDR2 SMNVEV (reference sequence). The DNA of the CDR3 is TGTGCCAGCAGTTTAGAGGGTGGGCGAGAGACCCAGTACTTC. This sequence encodes CASSLEGGRETQYF.

The V and J genes are TRBV19 and TRBJ1-1; no clear D. Trimming cost V 8 bases and J 1 base, with 11 bases left between them. From germline, CDR1 is LNHDA and CDR2 SQIVND (reference sequence). This CDR3 region has 13 residues. CDR3 residues: CASGGTWNTEAFF. CDR3 bases: TGTGCCAGTGGAGGAACATGGAACACTGAAGCTTTCTTT.

The rearrangement uses TRBV7-8 and TRBJ1-2, with 7 positions matching TRBD1. The germline gives CDR1 SGHVS, CDR2 FQNEAQ. V shed 5 bases, J shed 4 bases, and the junction held 7 bases outside the gene matches. This CDR3 has 14 amino acids. The CDR3 sequence: CASSPTGQTYGYTF. The CDR3 region has the DNA TGTGCCAGCAGCCCGACAGGGCAAACCTATGGCTACACCTTC.

The genes are TRBV9 and TRBJ1-6, with D unresolved. This CDR3 comprises 14 residues. Germline CDR1 and CDR2: SGDLS and YYNGEE. V was clipped by 0 bases and J by 5 bases, with 6 bases between them. The CDR3 nucleotides read TGTGCCAGCAGCGTAGGCGGGGATAATTCACCCCTCCACTTT. Its translation is CASSVGGDNSPLHF.

V gene TRBV4-1 combines with J gene TRBJ1-2; 8 bases agree with TRBD1. The CDR3 consists of 15 residues. J gave up 5 bases and V 2 bases, and 7 bases lay outside the gene matches. Germline assignment: CDR1 MGHRA and CDR2 YSYEKL. CDR3 bases: TGCGCCAGCAGCCAACCGGCACAGGGGGTATATGGCTACACCTTC. Its translation: CASSQPAQGVYGYTF.

This clone was detected only once. V is TRBV6-6 and J is TRBJ1-5, with D possibly TRBD1 on 5 matching bases. The CDR3 is 14 amino acids. V dropped 4 bases and J dropped 3 bases, with 10 bases sitting between them. Germline CDR1 and CDR2: MNHNY and SVGAGI (reference sequence). The CDR3 DNA follows: TGTGCCAGCAGTTCCTCGGGGCTCAATCAGCCCCAGCATTTT. Its protein product is CASSSSGLNQPQHF.

The chain links TRBV10-3 to TRBJ2-7, with 7 bases identical to TRBD1. The CDR3 extends over 13 amino acids. Germline V gene data show CDR1 as ENHRY and CDR2 as SYGVKD. The ends lost 6 bases at V and 2 bases at J; junction bases unmatched: 4. CDR3 in amino acids: CAIRRDSTYEQYF. CDR3 bases: TGTGCCATCAGACGGGACAGCACCTACGAGCAGTACTTC.

The CDR3 DNA reads TGTGCCAGCAGCTTAGAAGAGACAGGGCCAGCCGGGGAGCTGTTTTTT. As protein: CASSLEETGPAGELFF. V and J are TRBV7-9 and TRBJ2-2; the match to TRBD1 covers 7 bases. V gave up 1 base and J gave up 6 bases; unmatched junction bases: 8. CDR1 and CDR2 from the germline V gene are SEHNR and FQNEAQ (reference sequence). This CDR3 has 16 amino acids.

This clone occurred a few times. The chain combines TRBV5-1 with TRBJ2-2; tentatively, D is TRBD1 (6 bases). Germline CDR1 is SGHRS and CDR2 is YFSETQ. V lost 3 bases to trimming and J lost 4 bases, with 13 bases between them. This CDR3 is 15 amino acids long. CDR3 protein: CASSSTGYLTGELFF. The CDR3 coding sequence is TGCGCCAGCAGCTCGACAGGATACCTCACCGGGGAGCTGTTTTTT.